These T cell receptor beta chains were read from a single sample in a study of neurological immune-mediated disorders. TCRdb re-called the 5' RACE reads through MiXCR, storing one row per CDR3 protein. The sample has about 59,000 distinct CDR3 sequences, about 4% seen once. Sequencing used PBMCs. These TCRs come from a woman aged 50 to 65 with multiple sclerosis. Both conserved end residues are part of each CDR3. The D gene is left open where the match is weak.

D gene | V gene | CDR3 protein
NA | TRBV20-1 | CSASRSDENGYTF
TRBD2 | TRBV29-1 | CSVGTSGRRNEQFF
NA | TRBV7-9 | CASSPISSTDTQYF
TRBD2 | TRBV7-9 | CASSLVGSGTYNEQFF
NA | TRBV7-2 | CASSLDRDTYNEQFF
NA | TRBV27 | CASSLTGNSYEQYF
TRBD2 | TRBV7-2 | CASSSRAGVEQYF
NA | TRBV5-1 | CASTSRDQGADTQYF
NA | TRBV7-8 | CASSLTGSNTYEQYF
NA | TRBV27 | CASSLQAYYSGANVLTF
NA | TRBV5-1 | CASSPGTHNTEAFF
TRBD1 | TRBV6-5 | CASRRGQGSNQPQHF
TRBD1 | TRBV25-1 | CASMGDRGAGELFF
TRBD2 | TRBV5-1 | CASSLVLAGRVETQYF
NA | TRBV5-1 | CASSLAGTEQYF
TRBD2 | TRBV10-3 | CAISHRTSGSKNEQFF
NA | TRBV18 | CASSSLETGELFF
TRBD2 | TRBV15 | CATSWAGVRNEQFF
TRBD2 | TRBV20-1 | CSATPTSGSWGEQFF
NA | TRBV12-3/TRBV12-4 | CASRVQHSPLHF
TRBD1 | TRBV20-1 | CSAREWTGPEAFF
NA | TRBV20-1 | CSASQGAGNTIYF
NA | TRBV5-1 | CASSLRIDTDTQYF